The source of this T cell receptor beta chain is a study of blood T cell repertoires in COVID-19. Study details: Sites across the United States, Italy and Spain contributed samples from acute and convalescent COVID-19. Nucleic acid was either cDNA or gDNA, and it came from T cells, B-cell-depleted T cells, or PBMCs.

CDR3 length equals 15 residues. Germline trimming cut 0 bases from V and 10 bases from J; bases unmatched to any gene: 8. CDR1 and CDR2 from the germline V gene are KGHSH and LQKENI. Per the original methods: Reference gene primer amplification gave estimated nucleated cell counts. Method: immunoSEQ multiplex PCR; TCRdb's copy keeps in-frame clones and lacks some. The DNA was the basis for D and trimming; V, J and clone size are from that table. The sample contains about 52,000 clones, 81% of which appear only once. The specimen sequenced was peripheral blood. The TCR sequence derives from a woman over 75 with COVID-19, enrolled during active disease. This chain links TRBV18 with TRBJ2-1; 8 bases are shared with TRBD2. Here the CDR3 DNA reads TGTGCCAGCTCACCACCAAGCGGGAGAATTAGGGAGCAGTTCTTC. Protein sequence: CASSPPSGRIREQFF.